What follows are 11 T cell receptor beta chains derived from one specimen sequenced in a study of beta chain features in type 1 diabetes. Expressed TCRB transcripts were sequenced, since all the RNA that had been isolated was reverse transcribed. Sequencing used immunoSEQ multiplex PCR; TCRdb keeps in-frame clones, though not all of them. This sample has under 800,000 clones; around a sixth occur once, and the top ten carry 0.07% to 0.095%. Source material: naive CD4+ T cells from blood. The receptors were gathered from a man between 18 and 29 years old in good health.

This clone was detected only a few times. This chain links TRBV7-2 with TRBJ2-3; TRBD2 matches at 11 bases. The CDR3 is 15 amino acids. Trimming at V came to 7 bases and at J to 1 base, leaving 4 bases not matched to a gene. The V gene's germline CDR1 is SGHTA and CDR2 FQGNSA. The CDR3 coding sequence is TGTGCCAGCATACTAGCGGGGGATGGCACAGATACGCAGTATTTT. Encoded protein: CASILAGDGTDTQYF.

The genes are TRBV4-1 and TRBJ2-3; 9 positions agree with TRBD1. This CDR3 has 16 residues. Germline CDR1 reads MGHRA; CDR2 reads YSYEKL. The V gene end was trimmed by 5 bases and the J gene end by 3 bases; junction bases not matched to a gene: 9. The CDR3 DNA reads as TGCGCCAGCAGCTTAGGACAGGGGCGGGTGACAGATACGCAGTATTTT. Translated: CASSLGQGRVTDTQYF.

This clone was seen a few times. The V call is TRBV28, the J call TRBJ2-2, with 7 bases fitting TRBD2. J was trimmed by 7 bases and V by 4 bases; bases with no gene match: 12. This CDR3 comprises 16 residues. CDR1 and CDR2 (germline): MDHEN, SYDVKM. The CDR3 sequence is CASSSPGGSKGGELFF. DNA of the CDR3: TGTGCCAGCAGTTCCCCCGGCGGGAGTAAGGGCGGGGAGCTGTTTTTT.

This clone was recorded a few times. This rearrangement joins TRBV6-1 to TRBJ1-5; D perhaps matches TRBD1 (5 bases). With 2 bases removed from V and 8 bases from J, the gap between germline ends came to 10 bases. This CDR3 is built from 13 residues. CDR1 and CDR2 (germline): MNHNS, SASEGT. This chain's CDR3 is CASSELGREPQHF. The DNA for the CDR3 is TGTGCCAGCAGTGAACTGGGCAGGGAGCCCCAGCATTTT.

The rearrangement links TRBV28 to TRBJ2-1; D perhaps matches TRBD2 (6 bases). Germline loops: CDR1 MDHEN, CDR2 SYDVKM. Trimming shortened V by 2 bases and J by 10 bases, and 9 bases separated the two germline ends. This CDR3 is built from 12 residues. The CDR3 DNA sequence: TGTGCCAGCAGTTTAGAGGGGAGGGAGCAGTTCTTC. It codes for CASSLEGREQFF.

This clone showed up just a few times. J is TRBJ2-3 and V is TRBV7-3; no firm D call. Germline loops: CDR1 SGHTA, CDR2 FQGTGA. The CDR3 is 19 amino acids. V was clipped by 1 base and J by 0 bases, with 20 bases between them. The CDR3 here is CASSLKPPLGLISTDTQYF. Written as DNA, the CDR3 is TGTGCCAGCAGCTTAAAGCCTCCGCTAGGCCTGATTAGCACAGATACGCAGTATTTT.

The gene calls are TRBV7-3 and TRBJ2-1, with a tentative D call TRBD1 (6 bases). Germline CDR1 reads SGHTA; CDR2 reads FQGTGA. The CDR3 sequence is 16 residues long. Trimming removed 3 bases at V and 1 base at J, with 13 bases between. The CDR3 here is CASSFFRGKSYNEQFF. The CDR3 coding sequence is TGTGCCAGCAGCTTCTTCAGGGGAAAGTCCTACAATGAGCAGTTCTTC.

This chain uses TRBV19 with TRBJ2-7, with a tentative D call TRBD2 (5 bases). V lost 0 bases and J lost 3, with 6 bases in between. This CDR3 is 13 amino acids long. The V gene's germline CDR1 is LNHDA and CDR2 SQIVND (reference sequence). CDR3 residues: CASSIERDYEQYF. The CDR3 DNA sequence: TGTGCCAGTAGTATAGAGAGGGACTACGAGCAGTACTTC.

The gene calls are TRBV6-5 and TRBJ2-7; D call uncertain. CDR1 is MNHEY and CDR2 is SVGAGI in the germline V gene. This CDR3 has 11 residues. V lost 7 bases to trimming and J lost 4 bases, with 8 bases between them. CDR3 sequence: CASTDGYEQYF. The CDR3 DNA reads as TGTGCCAGCACCGACGGGTACGAGCAGTACTTC.

This clone was observed a handful of times. The chain has TRBV9 and TRBJ1-5, with D hard to call. The ends were cut back, 3 bases at V and 0 bases at J, with 10 bases in the middle. Germline V lookup: CDR1 SGDLS, CDR2 YYNGEE. The CDR3 runs to 15 residues. CDR3 DNA: TGTGCCAGCAGCGCCAGAGGAAATAGCAATCAGCCCCAGCATTTT. This sequence encodes CASSARGNSNQPQHF.

This clone was detected only a few times. CDR3 sequence (DNA): TGCGCCAGCAGCCAAGTTCTCCGGGACAGCTCGGGCGGCTACACCTTC. Translation: CASSQVLRDSSGGYTF. The chain has TRBV4-3 and TRBJ1-2, with TRBD1 matching over 7 bases. Losses at the gene ends were 1 base for V and 8 bases for J; bases not matched to a gene: 13. CDR3 length: 16 residues. The germline V gene has CDR1 LGHNA and CDR2 YSLEER.